This T cell receptor (beta chain) comes out of a study of blood T cell repertoires in COVID-19. For the study at large: COVID-19 samples from acute and convalescent phases originated in the United States, Italy and Spain. The analysed material was cDNA or gDNA that came from T cells, B-cell-depleted T cells, or PBMCs.

In the authors' methods: Reference gene primer amplification yielded estimated nucleated cell counts. Some clones are missing from TCRdb's copy, which holds only in-frame ones; the method was immunoSEQ multiplex PCR. The D gene and trimming were derived from the DNA, and the V and J assignments and clone size from that table. The sample lists about 83,000 clones; 90% were seen once. With V trimmed by 5 bases and J by 3 bases, 4 bases remained unmatched. The germline gives CDR1 LNHDA, CDR2 SQIVND (reference sequence). CDR3 length: 14 residues. The chain has TRBV19 and TRBJ2-1; 7 nucleotides line up with TRBD2. The source is a woman older than 75 with active or convalescent COVID-19. The sample taken for sequencing was peripheral blood. CDR3 coding DNA: TGTGCCAGTAGTCTCTCTAGCGGCTACAATGAGCAGTTCTTC. This translates into CASSLSSGYNEQFF.